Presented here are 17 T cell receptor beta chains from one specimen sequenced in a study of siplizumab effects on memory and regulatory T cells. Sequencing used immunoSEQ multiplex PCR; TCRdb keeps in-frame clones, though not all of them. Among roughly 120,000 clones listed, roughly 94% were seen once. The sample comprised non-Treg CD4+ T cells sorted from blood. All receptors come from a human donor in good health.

The CDR3 here is CASSPPGVAGGTGELFF. The CDR3 coding sequence is TGTGCCAGCTCACCACCCGGGGTAGCGGGAGGCACCGGGGAGCTGTTTTTT. This rearrangement joins TRBV18 to TRBJ2-2; 10 nucleotides line up with TRBD2. This CDR3 spans 17 amino acids. From germline, CDR1 is KGHSH and CDR2 LQKENI. Germline trimming cut 0 bases from V and 4 bases from J; bases unmatched to any gene: 5.

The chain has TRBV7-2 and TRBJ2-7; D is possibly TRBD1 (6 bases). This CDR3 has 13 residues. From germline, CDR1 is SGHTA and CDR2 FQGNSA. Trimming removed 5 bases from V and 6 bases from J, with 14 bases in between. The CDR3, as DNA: TGTGCCAGCAGCCAAAGTACAGGGACCGAGCAGTACTTC. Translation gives CASSQSTGTEQYF.

CDR3 coding DNA: TGTGCCAGCAGCCGCCAGGGCTACGAGCAGTACTTC. Protein sequence: CASSRQGYEQYF. The chain couples TRBV14 to TRBJ2-7, with a possible D match to TRBD1 (5 bases). Germline V gene sequence: CDR1 SGHDN, CDR2 FVKESK. There are 12 residues in the CDR3. Between the trimmed V and J ends, which lost 4 bases and 3 bases, there was a span of 7 bases.

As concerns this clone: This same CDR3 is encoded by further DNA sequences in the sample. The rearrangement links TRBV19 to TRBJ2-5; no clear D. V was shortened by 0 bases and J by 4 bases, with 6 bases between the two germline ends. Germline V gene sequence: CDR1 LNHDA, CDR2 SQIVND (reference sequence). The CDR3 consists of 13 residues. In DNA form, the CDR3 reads TGTGCCAGTAGTATAGACCGGGCAGAGACCCAGTACTTC. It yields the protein CASSIDRAETQYF.

The CDR3 spells CSVALGGADTQYF. CDR3 nucleotides: TGCAGCGTTGCCCTAGGAGGGGCAGATACGCAGTATTTT. The chain employs TRBV29-1 and TRBJ2-3; tentatively, D is TRBD2 (6 bases). V lost 4 bases and J 4 bases, leaving 12 bases between the germline ends. CDR1 SQVTM and CDR2 ANQGSEA come from the germline V gene. CDR3 size: 13 residues.

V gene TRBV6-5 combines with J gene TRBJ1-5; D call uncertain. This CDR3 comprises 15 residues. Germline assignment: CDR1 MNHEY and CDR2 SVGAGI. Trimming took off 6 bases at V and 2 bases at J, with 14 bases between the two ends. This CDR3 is CASSRSGTGNQPQHF. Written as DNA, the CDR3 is TGTGCCAGCAGCCGATCGGGTACTGGCAATCAGCCCCAGCATTTT.

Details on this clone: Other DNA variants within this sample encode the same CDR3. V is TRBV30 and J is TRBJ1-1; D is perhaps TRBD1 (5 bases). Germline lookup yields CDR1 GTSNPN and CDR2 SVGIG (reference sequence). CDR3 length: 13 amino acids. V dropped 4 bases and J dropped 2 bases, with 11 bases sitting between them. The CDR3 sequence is CAWTQDSNTEAFF. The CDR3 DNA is TGTGCCTGGACCCAAGACAGTAACACTGAAGCTTTCTTT. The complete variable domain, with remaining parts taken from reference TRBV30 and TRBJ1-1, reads SQTIHQWPATLVQPVGSPLSLECTVEGTSNPNLYWYRQAAGRGLQLLFYSVGIGQISSEVPQNLSASRPQDRQFILSSKKLLLSDSGFYLCAWTQDSNTEAFFGQGTRLTVV.

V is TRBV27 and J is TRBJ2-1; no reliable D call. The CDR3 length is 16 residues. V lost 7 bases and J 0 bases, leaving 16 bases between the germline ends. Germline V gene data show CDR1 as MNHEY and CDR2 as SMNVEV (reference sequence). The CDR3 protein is CASISPLRGSYNEQFF. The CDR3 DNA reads TGTGCCAGCATCTCCCCCCTACGCGGCTCCTACAATGAGCAGTTCTTC.

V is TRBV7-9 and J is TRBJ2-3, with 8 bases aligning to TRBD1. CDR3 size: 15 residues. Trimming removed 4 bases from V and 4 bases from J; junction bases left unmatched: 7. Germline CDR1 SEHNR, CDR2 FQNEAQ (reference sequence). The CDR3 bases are TGTGCCAGCAGCTCAACGGACAGGGTGGCAGATACGCAGTATTTT. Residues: CASSSTDRVADTQYF.

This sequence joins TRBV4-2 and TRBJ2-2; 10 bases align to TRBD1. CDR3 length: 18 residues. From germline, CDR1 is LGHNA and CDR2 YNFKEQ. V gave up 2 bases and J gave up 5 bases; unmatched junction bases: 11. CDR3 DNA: TGTGCCAGCAGCCAATTAAACCCGGGACAGGGGCTTACCGGGGAGCTGTTTTTT. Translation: CASSQLNPGQGLTGELFF.

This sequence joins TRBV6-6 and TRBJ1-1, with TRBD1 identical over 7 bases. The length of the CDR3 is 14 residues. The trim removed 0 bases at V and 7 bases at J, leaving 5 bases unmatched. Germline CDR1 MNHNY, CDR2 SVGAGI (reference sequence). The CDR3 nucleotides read TGTGCCAGCAGTTACTCAACAGGGGTCGGTGAAGCTTTCTTT. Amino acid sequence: CASSYSTGVGEAFF.

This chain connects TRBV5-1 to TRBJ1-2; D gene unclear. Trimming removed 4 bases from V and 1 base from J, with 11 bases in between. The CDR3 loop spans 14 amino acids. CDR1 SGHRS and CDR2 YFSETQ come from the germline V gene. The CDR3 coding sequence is TGCGCCAGCAGCGGAGGGTCTCTTAACTATGGCTACACCTTC. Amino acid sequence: CASSGGSLNYGYTF.

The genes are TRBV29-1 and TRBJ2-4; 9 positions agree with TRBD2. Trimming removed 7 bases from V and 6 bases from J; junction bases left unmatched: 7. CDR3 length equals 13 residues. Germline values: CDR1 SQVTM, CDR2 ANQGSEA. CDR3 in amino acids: CSGREAGGNIQYF. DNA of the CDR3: TGCAGCGGCCGGGAAGCGGGAGGAAACATTCAGTACTTC.

CDR3 DNA sequence: TGTGCCAGCAGCAAAAATCGTGGACCTGGCTATGGCTACACCTTC. Amino acid sequence: CASSKNRGPGYGYTF. J is TRBJ1-2 and V is TRBV21-1. TRBV21-1 is a listed pseudogene. CDR3 size: 15 residues.

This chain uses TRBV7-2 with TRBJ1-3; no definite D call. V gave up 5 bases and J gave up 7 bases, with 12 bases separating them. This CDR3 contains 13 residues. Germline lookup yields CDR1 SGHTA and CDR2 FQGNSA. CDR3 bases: TGTGCCAGCAGCCCCGGACCCACCAACACCATATATTTT. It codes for CASSPGPTNTIYF. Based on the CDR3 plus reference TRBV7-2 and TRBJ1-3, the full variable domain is GAGVSQSPSNKVTEKGKDVELRCDPISGHTALYWYRQSLGQGLEFLIYFQGNSAPDKSGLPSDRFSAERTGGSVSTLTIQRTQQEDSAVYLCASSPGPTNTIYFGEGSWLTVV.

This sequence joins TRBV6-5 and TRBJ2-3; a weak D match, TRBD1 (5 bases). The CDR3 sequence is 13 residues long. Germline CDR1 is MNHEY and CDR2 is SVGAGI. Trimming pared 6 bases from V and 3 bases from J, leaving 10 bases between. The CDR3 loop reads CASRRGSTDTQYF. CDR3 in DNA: TGTGCCAGCAGAAGGGGCAGTACAGATACGCAGTATTTT.

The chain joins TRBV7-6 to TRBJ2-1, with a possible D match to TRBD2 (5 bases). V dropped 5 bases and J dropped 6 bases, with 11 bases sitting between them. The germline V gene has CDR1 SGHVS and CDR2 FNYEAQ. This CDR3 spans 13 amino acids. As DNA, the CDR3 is TGTGCCAGCAGCCAGGACTGGACCAATGAGCAGTTCTTC. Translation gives CASSQDWTNEQFF.